Sequencing of this TCR beta chain was carried out in a study of response to subunit inactivated influenza vaccine. Study results and limitations: Few new T cells, the authors suggested, are recruited by each seasonal influenza vaccination.

On this clonotype: Antigen specificity is unknown.

Looked up from germline, CDR1 is SGHTA and CDR2 is FQGNSA. V was clipped by 5 bases and J by 4 bases, with 14 bases between them. The CDR3 consists of 14 residues. One entry per CDR3 protein, called by TCRdb with MiXCR from the RT-PCR reads. The sample comprises under 800,000 distinct CDR3 sequences, around 13% of which are singletons, and roughly 6.4% rests with the top ten. The starting material was PBMCs from blood, obtained about 14 days before vaccination. This TCR was recovered from a man aged 45-65 years who received an inactivated influenza vaccine. The V gene is TRBV7-2, the J gene TRBJ2-5; weak D call: TRBD1 (6 bases). The CDR3, as DNA: TGTGCCAGCAGCCTATACAGGGAAGGAGAGACCCAGTACTTC. Residues: CASSLYREGETQYF. Using reference TRBV7-2 and TRBJ2-5 for the parts outside the CDR3, the full variable domain is GAGVSQSPSNKVTEKGKDVELRCDPISGHTALYWYRQSLGQGLEFLIYFQGNSAPDKSGLPSDRFSAERTGGSVSTLTIQRTQQEDSAVYLCASSLYREGETQYFGPGTRLLVL.